Listed below are T cell receptor beta chains from one sample, sequenced in a study of cytomegalovirus exposure and HLA in healthy donors. Generated by immunoSEQ multiplex PCR, the TCRdb table keeps only in-frame clones and is missing some. This table has 150,000 to 200,000 clones, around 77% appearing once. Material for sequencing was PBMCs. The receptors stem from a woman under 40 in good health and CMV-seronegative. Both conserved end residues are part of each CDR3. A D gene is named only where the DNA matches it firmly. Rows give clone size only sometimes, using once, few, many, or a class for an expanded clone.

>NA|TRBV10-3|TRBJ1-1|NA
CAISESFGMDTEAFF
TGTGCCATCAGTGAGTCATTCGGGATGGACACTGAAGCTTTCTTT
>NA|TRBV7-6|TRBJ2-1|TRBD1
CASTYRGLQSNYNGQFF
TGTGCCAGCACCTACAGGGGCCTCCAATCAAATTACAATGGGCAGTTCTTC
>NA|TRBV5-5|TRBJ2-7|TRBD1
CASSMYQGVGYEQYF
TGTGCCAGCAGCATGTACCAGGGGGTGGGTTACGAGCAGTACTTC
>NA|TRBV7-2|TRBJ2-7|NA
CASSLGRRSYEQYF
TGTGCCAGCAGCTTGGGCAGGCGCTCCTACGAGCAGTACTTC
>NA|TRBV9|TRBJ2-1|NA
CASSVDLSSYNEQFF
TGTGCCAGCAGCGTCGATCTCAGCTCCTACAATGAGCAGTTCTTC
>NA|TRBV9|TRBJ1-1|NA
CASMRGIDTEAFF
TGTGCCAGCATGCGGGGGATAGACACTGAAGCTTTCTTT
>once|TRBV2|TRBJ1-5|TRBD1
CASRGQGNQPQHF
TGTGCCAGCCGAGGACAGGGCAATCAGCCCCAGCATTTT
>NA|TRBV5-1|TRBJ2-7|NA
CASSFTGPRSYEQYF
TGCGCCAGCAGCTTTACCGGTCCCCGCTCCTACGAGCAGTACTTC
>NA|TRBV6-5|TRBJ2-1|NA
CASSYSGSSYNEQFF
TGTGCCAGCAGTTACTCAGGGAGCTCCTACAATGAGCAGTTCTTC
>NA|TRBV30|TRBJ2-5|NA
CAWSVPPGPRAQYF
TGTGCCTGGAGTGTCCCTCCGGGCCCCAGGGCCCAGTACTTC
>NA|TRBV18|TRBJ2-7|TRBD2
CASSPSPGGSSAEQYF
TGTGCCAGCTCACCGTCTCCCGGCGGGAGCTCGGCCGAGCAGTACTTC
>once|TRBV11-2|TRBJ1-5|NA
CASSLRQNQPQHF
TGTGCCAGCAGCTTAAGACAGAATCAGCCCCAGCATTTT
>NA|TRBV19|TRBJ2-5|TRBD2
CASSLAGVRETQYF
TGTGCCAGTAGCCTAGCGGGAGTGAGGGAGACCCAGTACTTC
>NA|TRBV6-1|TRBJ1-2|TRBD1
CASVMSQGDYGYTF
TGTGCCAGTGTGATGTCCCAGGGGGACTATGGCTACACCTTC
>NA|TRBV25-1|TRBJ2-7|NA
CASSEYGTGRFYEQYF
TGTGCCAGCAGTGAATATGGCACAGGGCGTTTCTACGAGCAGTACTTC
>few|TRBV6-5|TRBJ2-7|TRBD1
CASSPGQGTYYEQYF
TGTGCCAGCAGCCCTGGACAGGGGACTTACTACGAGCAGTACTTC
>NA|TRBV6-5|TRBJ2-1|TRBD1
CASSYGTGEGNEQFF
TGTGCCAGCAGTTACGGGACAGGGGAAGGCAATGAGCAGTTCTTC
>NA|TRBV18|TRBJ1-3|TRBD1
CASLQGTGNTIYF
TGTGCCAGCTTACAGGGGACTGGAAACACCATATATTTT
>NA|TRBV28|TRBJ2-7|NA
CASSLSSYEQYF
TGTGCCAGCAGTCTCAGCTCCTACGAGCAGTACTTC
>once|TRBV19|TRBJ2-1|TRBD2
CASSISSGGLYNEQFF
TGTGCCAGTAGTATCTCTAGCGGGGGTCTCTACAATGAGCAGTTCTTC
>NA|TRBV27|TRBJ1-5|TRBD1
CASSPRQGTVNSNQPQHF
TGTGCCAGCAGTCCAAGACAGGGTACAGTTAATAGCAATCAGCCCCAGCATTTT
>once|TRBV14|TRBJ1-1|TRBD1
CASSHLRGQGDGTEAFF
TGTGCCAGCAGCCACCTGAGGGGACAGGGGGATGGTACTGAAGCTTTCTTT
>NA|TRBV13|TRBJ1-1|TRBD1
CASSGDSRNTEAFF
TGTGCCAGCAGCGGGGACAGCCGCAACACTGAAGCTTTCTTT
>NA|TRBV28|TRBJ2-7|TRBD1
CASSLRQGVSYEQYF
TGTGCCAGCAGTTTGCGGCAGGGGGTATCCTACGAGCAGTACTTC
>once|TRBV30|TRBJ2-1|TRBD2
CAWSPGGAGQFF
TGTGCCTGGAGTCCCGGGGGGGCGGGGCAGTTCTTC
>NA|TRBV10-2|TRBJ1-2|TRBD1
CASSESGTGRWNTNYGYTF
TGCGCCAGCAGTGAGTCGGGGACAGGGCGTTGGAATACGAACTATGGCTACACCTTC
>few|TRBV4-3|TRBJ1-2|NA
CASSQDPSYGYTF
TGCGCCAGCAGCCAAGATCCCAGCTATGGCTACACCTTC
>NA|TRBV30|TRBJ2-7|NA
CAWSFTSYEQYF
TGTGCCTGGAGCTTCACTAGCTACGAGCAGTACTTC
>NA|TRBV28|TRBJ2-7|NA
CASRPGSTSHEQYF
TGTGCCAGCAGGCCCGGGAGCACTTCTCACGAGCAGTACTTC
>NA|TRBV30|TRBJ1-1|NA
CAWRRGHTNTEAFF
TGTGCCTGGAGGAGGGGACACACGAACACTGAAGCTTTCTTT
>NA|TRBV30|TRBJ2-7|TRBD1
CAWGGQEHYEQYF
TGTGCCTGGGGGGGACAGGAGCATTACGAGCAGTACTTC
>NA|TRBV7-2|TRBJ1-5|TRBD1
CASSSGQFNQPQHF
TGTGCCAGCAGCTCGGGACAGTTCAATCAGCCCCAGCATTTT
>NA|TRBV11-3|TRBJ2-2|TRBD1
CASSSRTGVSTGELFF
TGTGCCAGCAGCTCCCGGACAGGGGTGAGCACCGGGGAGCTGTTTTTT
>NA|TRBV9|TRBJ1-1|TRBD1
CASSVEAGGWNTEAFF
TGTGCCAGCAGCGTAGAGGCAGGGGGCTGGAACACTGAAGCTTTCTTT
>NA|TRBV5-6|TRBJ1-2|TRBD1
CASSLRQGFENTF
TGTGCCAGCAGCTTGCGACAGGGCTTTGAGAACACCTTC
>NA|TRBV11-2|TRBJ2-4|TRBD1
CASSLKGADIQYF
TGTGCCAGCAGCCTGAAGGGGGCGGACATTCAGTACTTC